One sample yielded the 31 T cell receptor beta chains listed below, sequenced in a study of T-cell reconstitution after alpha-beta-depleted transplantation in children. The TCRbeta library incorporated unique molecular identifiers. Each CDR3 protein is one row after TCRdb ran MiXCR on the PCR reads. The data show 250,000 to 300,000 distinct CDR3 sequences, around 9.6% seen once. The source was PBMCs from the stem cell graft donor, collected from the stem cell graft. The receptor set was obtained from a human donor who donated a stem cell graft to a child with SCID.

This clonotype was picked up many times. The chain combines TRBV27 with TRBJ1-1; possibly TRBD1 for D (6 bases). Per the germline V gene, CDR1 is MNHEY and CDR2 is SMNVEV (reference sequence). The ends were cut back, 6 bases at V and 0 bases at J, with 11 bases in the middle. CDR3 size: 14 residues. CDR3 region: CASRRTAMNTEAFF. In DNA form, the CDR3 reads TGTGCCAGCAGAAGGACAGCTATGAACACTGAAGCTTTCTTT.

This clonotype was counted at least ten times. The chain is built from TRBV18 and TRBJ2-2; the D is unclear. This CDR3 comprises 16 residues. Trimming removed 2 bases at V and 1 base at J, with 11 bases between. Germline CDR1 and CDR2: KGHSH and LQKENI. CDR3 sequence: CASSPSSTVNTGELFF. The DNA of the CDR3 is TGTGCCAGCTCACCATCGTCCACAGTGAACACCGGGGAGCTGTTTTTT.

This clonotype was counted between two and nine times. V and J are TRBV12-3 or TRBV12-4 and TRBJ2-3, with TRBD2 matching over 14 bases. The CDR3 is 16 amino acids. Germline trimming cut 6 bases from V and 2 bases from J; bases unmatched to any gene: 4. Here the CDR3 DNA reads TGTGCCAGCAGCAGGACTAGCGGGGGGTCCACAGATACGCAGTATTTT. This translates into CASSRTSGGSTDTQYF.

This chain links TRBV7-2 with TRBJ2-1, with D possibly matching TRBD2 (5 bases). Germline CDR1 and CDR2: SGHTA and FQGNSA. Trimming removed 2 bases at V and 4 bases at J, with 18 bases between. The CDR3 sequence is 17 residues long. DNA of the CDR3: TGTGCCAGCAGCTTATGGCTTTTGAGGAGCGGTTACAATGAGCAGTTCTTC. It translates to CASSLWLLRSGYNEQFF.

This clonotype was counted between two and nine times. The rearrangement links TRBV4-1 to TRBJ2-4; D gene uncertain. The CDR3 totals 14 residues. Germline assignment: CDR1 MGHRA and CDR2 YSYEKL. The V end was cut by 5 bases, the J end by 0 bases, with 8 bases between. In DNA form, the CDR3 reads TGCGCCAGCAGCTCTAGAGCAGCCAAAAACATTCAGTACTTC. Translated, it gives CASSSRAAKNIQYF.

This clonotype was observed at least ten times. The J gene is TRBJ2-1, the V gene TRBV29-1; D not resolved. CDR1 is SQVTM, CDR2 ANQGSEA, per germline. Deletions cut 1 base from V and 6 bases from J, with 13 bases between. The CDR3 covers 14 residues. The CDR3 protein is CSVEVQVRFNEQFF. DNA for the CDR3: TGCAGCGTTGAAGTCCAGGTCCGATTCAATGAGCAGTTCTTC.

The table lists this clonotype with a few counts. V usage is TRBV5-1 and J usage is TRBJ2-7; the D gene is possibly TRBD1 (6 bases). Trimming cost V 1 base and J 2 bases, with 19 bases left between them. The CDR3 has 17 residues. Germline lookup yields CDR1 SGHRS and CDR2 YFSETQ. CDR3 residues: CASSLFSSGTQPYEQYF. Here the CDR3 DNA reads TGCGCCAGCAGCTTGTTTTCCTCCGGGACACAACCCTACGAGCAGTACTTC.

On this clonotype: A read error is possible here, since a much larger clone lies one base away. In DNA form, the CDR3 reads TGTGCCAGCAGCCCCGGGATAGGGGCAGATACGCAGTATTTT. Translation: CASSPGIGADTQYF. The rearrangement uses TRBV5-6 and TRBJ2-3, with D possibly being TRBD1 or TRBD2 (5 bases each). Trimming removed 4 bases from V and 4 bases from J, with 13 bases in between. The CDR3 sequence is 14 residues long. Germline CDR1 SGHDT, CDR2 YYEEEE.

This chain joins TRBV27 and TRBJ2-4, with TRBD1 identical over 9 bases. This CDR3 contains 13 residues. The germline V gene has CDR1 MNHEY and CDR2 SMNVEV (reference sequence). The trim removed 2 bases at V and 15 bases at J, leaving 8 bases unmatched. The CDR3 spells CASSLGLDRGGYF. CDR3 DNA sequence: TGTGCCAGCAGTTTAGGGTTGGACAGGGGAGGGTACTTC.

The chain is built from TRBV12-3 or TRBV12-4 and TRBJ2-2, with 7 bases that match TRBD2. J lost 6 bases, V lost 2 bases, and 9 bases had no gene match. This CDR3 has 16 residues. CDR3 DNA: TGTGCCAGCAGTTTATCCGGGGGGAGGTTAGCCGGGGAGCTGTTTTTT. The encoded protein is CASSLSGGRLAGELFF.

This clonotype occurred once. The chain links TRBV29-1 to TRBJ1-1; D is ambiguous. Germline V gene sequence: CDR1 SQVTM, CDR2 ANQGSEA. Trimming took 7 bases from V and 0 from J, leaving 9 bases between them. This CDR3 has 12 amino acids. The chain's CDR3 is CSAGRLNTEAFF. The DNA of the CDR3 is TGCAGCGCCGGGAGGTTGAACACTGAAGCTTTCTTT.

The V call is TRBV7-2, the J call TRBJ2-7, with 11 bases aligning to TRBD1. The germline gives CDR1 SGHTA, CDR2 FQGNSA. The length of the CDR3 is 15 residues. Unmatched junction bases numbered 7, after V lost 5 bases and J lost 4 bases. CDR3 in amino acids: CASSPSDRGPYEQYF. The CDR3 DNA is TGTGCCAGCAGCCCCTCGGACAGGGGGCCGTACGAGCAGTACTTC.

V is TRBV6-5 and J is TRBJ2-2, with a tentative D call TRBD1 (6 bases). Trimming cost V 4 bases and J 6 bases, with 21 bases left between them. Germline V gene data show CDR1 as MNHEY and CDR2 as SVGAGI. The CDR3 is 17 amino acids. In DNA, the CDR3 is TGTGCCAGCAGTTCAACTGCCGGGACATATTCTTCCGGGGAGCTGTTTTTT. Amino acids: CASSSTAGTYSSGELFF.

This clonotype was detected ten times or more. J is TRBJ2-5 and V is TRBV7-6; D unclear. This CDR3 contains 14 residues. With 5 bases removed from V and 5 bases from J, the gap between germline ends came to 15 bases. CDR1 is SGHVS and CDR2 is FNYEAQ in the germline V gene. CDR3 residues: CASSLQNGGETQYF. The CDR3 DNA reads as TGTGCCAGCAGCCTACAAAATGGTGGGGAGACCCAGTACTTC.

This clonotype showed up many times. The CDR3 loop reads CASSLRQGGNEQFF. DNA for the CDR3: TGTGCCAGCAGTTTACGACAGGGTGGCAATGAGCAGTTCTTC. The rearrangement uses TRBV27 and TRBJ2-1; 7 bases align to TRBD1. This CDR3 has 14 amino acids. V gave up 2 bases and J gave up 6 bases; unmatched junction bases: 4. Germline CDR1 is MNHEY and CDR2 is SMNVEV (reference sequence).

This clonotype appeared many times. CDR3 sequence: CASSSVLGNYGYTF. Written as DNA, the CDR3 is TGTGCCAGCAGTTCCGTTTTGGGGAACTATGGCTACACCTTC. The V gene is TRBV12-3 or TRBV12-4, the J gene TRBJ1-2; D is uncertain. This CDR3 comprises 14 residues. V dropped 4 bases and J dropped 2 bases, with 11 bases sitting between them.

The table lists this clonotype with many counts. The genes are TRBV5-1 and TRBJ2-7; unclear D gene. Germline assignment: CDR1 SGHRS and CDR2 YFSETQ. Trimming stripped 3 bases from V and 7 bases from J, with 11 bases between. The CDR3 sequence is 12 residues long. As DNA, the CDR3 is TGCGCCAGCAGCTCCCGTCAGGCGGAGCAGTACTTC. Translated: CASSSRQAEQYF.

This clonotype has a handful of counts. The J gene is TRBJ2-7, the V gene TRBV5-6; 10 bases align to TRBD2. Germline values: CDR1 SGHDT, CDR2 YYEEEE. The CDR3 consists of 18 residues. Trimming cost V 1 base and J 0 bases; bases outside gene matches: 10. The CDR3 sequence: CASSLRLAGGIVSYEQYF. The CDR3 nucleotides read TGTGCCAGCAGCTTGCGATTAGCGGGGGGAATTGTCTCCTACGAGCAGTACTTC.

This clonotype has a handful of counts. The CDR3 loop is CASSPTSGGSFLYEQYF. CDR3 coding DNA: TGTGCCAGCAGTCCGACTAGCGGGGGTTCTTTTTTGTACGAGCAGTACTTC. The gene calls are TRBV12-3 or TRBV12-4 and TRBJ2-7; 12 bases line up with TRBD2. V shed 5 bases, J shed 4 bases, and the junction held 12 bases outside the gene matches. CDR3 size: 17 residues.

This clonotype was observed at least ten times. The chain has TRBV5-1 and TRBJ2-5, with TRBD2 identical over 7 bases. The trim removed 1 base at V and 1 base at J, leaving 1 base unmatched. CDR1 and CDR2 from the germline V gene are SGHRS and YFSETQ. The CDR3 runs to 14 residues. DNA for the CDR3: TGCGCCAGCAGCTTGACTAGCGCCCAAGAGACCCAGTACTTC. The encoded protein is CASSLTSAQETQYF. The full variable domain, rest sourced from reference TRBV5-1 and TRBJ2-5, is KAGVTQTPRYLIKTRGQQVTLSCSPISGHRSVSWYQQTPGQGLQFLFEYFSETQRNKGNFPGRFSGRQFSNSRSEMNVSTLELGDSALYLCASSLTSAQETQYFGPGTRLLVL.

The gene calls are TRBV2 and TRBJ2-3; D perhaps matches TRBD2 (6 bases). Germline CDR1 is SNHLY and CDR2 is FYNNEI. V was clipped by 3 bases and J by 2 bases, with 18 bases between them. The CDR3 has 17 residues. In DNA, the CDR3 is TGTGCCAGCAGTGAGAAGATTCGGTGGGGGGTCACAGATACGCAGTATTTT. Translation: CASSEKIRWGVTDTQYF.

This rearrangement joins TRBV3-1 to TRBJ2-1; 7 nucleotides line up with TRBD2. The CDR3 spans 15 residues. CDR1 is LGHDT, CDR2 YNNKEL, per germline (reference sequence). V lost 4 bases, J lost 4 bases, and 7 bases stayed unmatched. The CDR3 DNA follows: TGTGCCAGCAGCCCCCTGGGGGGGGAGTACAATGAGCAGTTCTTC. The encoded protein is CASSPLGGEYNEQFF.

A few counts support this clonotype. This sequence joins TRBV7-9 and TRBJ2-7, with 10 bases that match TRBD2. Losses at the gene ends were 3 bases for V and 2 bases for J; bases not matched to a gene: 4. Per the germline V gene, CDR1 is SEHNR and CDR2 is FQNEAQ (reference sequence). There are 15 residues in the CDR3. The CDR3 DNA reads as TGTGCCAGCAGCTTCCCCACTAGCGGGGCCTACGAGCAGTACTTC. Encoded protein: CASSFPTSGAYEQYF.

This clonotype was picked up many times. The chain links TRBV28 to TRBJ2-7, with D unclear. The CDR3 is 15 residues long. CDR1 is MDHEN and CDR2 is SYDVKM in the germline V gene. V lost 3 bases and J 1 base, leaving 13 bases between the germline ends. This CDR3 reads CASSLTLDGSYEQYF. In DNA form, the CDR3 reads TGTGCCAGCAGTTTGACCCTAGATGGGTCCTACGAGCAGTACTTC.

This clonotype has a count of ten or more. The gene calls are TRBV14 and TRBJ2-3, with unresolved D. The V gene's germline CDR1 is SGHDN and CDR2 FVKESK. The CDR3 is made up of 11 amino acids. Trimming cost V 5 bases and J 5 bases, with 5 bases left between them. The CDR3 nucleotides are TGTGCCAGCAGCTGGGGAGATACGCAGTATTTT. It codes for CASSWGDTQYF.

The chain couples TRBV29-1 to TRBJ2-1, with D hard to call. Germline V lookup: CDR1 SQVTM, CDR2 ANQGSEA. The CDR3 covers 13 residues. Trimming took 2 bases from V and 4 from J, leaving 9 bases between them. The CDR3 sequence is CSVEQSTYNEQFF. In nucleotides, the CDR3 is TGCAGCGTTGAACAATCAACATACAATGAGCAGTTCTTC.

This clonotype was picked up a small number of times. The rearrangement links TRBV12-3 or TRBV12-4 to TRBJ1-6; TRBD1 might be the D (5 bases). Trimming removed 5 bases at V and 7 bases at J, with 15 bases between. This CDR3 comprises 15 residues. CDR3: CASSAPGPTNSPLHF. The CDR3 nucleotides read TGTGCCAGCAGTGCACCGGGACCCACCAATTCACCCCTCCACTTT.

This clonotype was detected a few times. The V call is TRBV20-1, the J call TRBJ2-7; TRBD1 matches 10 bases. The germline V gene has CDR1 DFQATT and CDR2 SNEGSKA (reference sequence). V gave up 7 bases and J gave up 2 bases; unmatched junction bases: 5. The CDR3 is made up of 13 amino acids. The CDR3 loop is CSVAGQGTYEQYF. The CDR3 DNA is TGCAGTGTAGCGGGACAGGGGACCTACGAGCAGTACTTC.

This clonotype came up many times. The chain links TRBV7-9 to TRBJ2-3, with 9 bases that match TRBD1. CDR3 length: 16 amino acids. CDR1 is SEHNR and CDR2 is FQNEAQ in the germline V gene (reference sequence). Germline trimming cut 3 bases from V and 0 bases from J; bases unmatched to any gene: 4. The CDR3 loop is CASSFGDRASTDTQYF. The CDR3, as DNA: TGTGCCAGCAGCTTCGGGGACAGGGCTAGCACAGATACGCAGTATTTT.

Details on this clonotype: The germline gene is not matched at one end of the junction; a read error may be the cause. The rearrangement uses TRBV6-6 and TRBJ2-7; D gene ambiguous. Germline V gives CDR1 MNHNY, CDR2 SVGAGI (reference sequence). The CDR3 sequence is 13 residues long. The CDR3 loop reads CASMFGTSHEQYF. Written as DNA, the CDR3 is TGTGCCAGCATGTTCGGCACCTCCCACGAGCAGTACTTC.

The table lists this clonotype with a few counts. The chain uses TRBV7-3 and TRBJ2-1, with D possibly matching TRBD2 (5 bases). Germline lookup yields CDR1 SGHTA and CDR2 FQGTGA. V lost 4 bases to trimming and J lost 3 bases, with 7 bases between them. CDR3 length equals 13 residues. As DNA, the CDR3 is TGTGCCAGCAGCTACACTAGCTACAATGAGCAGTTCTTC. Translating gives CASSYTSYNEQFF.